The T cell receptor (beta chain) described here comes from a study of cytomegalovirus exposure and HLA in healthy donors. General study results and limits: Analyses of presence/absence relied on an assumption of roughly uniform sequencing depth across donors. Reportedly, fewer N-insertions than the approximately 690-donor mean appeared in an Asian-associated ancestry cluster in a later analysis. It was reported that the classifier diagnosed cytomegalovirus status with high specificity and sensitivity in both the original and validation cohorts.

The PCR made use of 60 Vbeta and 13 Jbeta primers. Libraries were prepared by immunoSEQ multiplex PCR; TCRdb keeps only in-frame clonotypes and omits some of them. The sample has roughly 63,000 clones, approximately 71% seen once. The CDR3 contains 15 residues. Per germline, CDR1 MRHNA and CDR2 SNTAGT. With V trimmed by 6 bases and J by 0 bases, 6 bases remained unmatched. On this clone: Its antigen is undetermined.

Specimen: PBMCs. This chain connects TRBV6-4 to TRBJ2-3; 7 positions match TRBD2. The TCR comes from a woman aged 40 to 55 in good health and CMV-seropositive. In DNA form, the CDR3 reads TGTGCCAGCAGGCAACGGGGGGAGAGCACAGATACGCAGTATTTT. Its protein product is CASRQRGESTDTQYF.